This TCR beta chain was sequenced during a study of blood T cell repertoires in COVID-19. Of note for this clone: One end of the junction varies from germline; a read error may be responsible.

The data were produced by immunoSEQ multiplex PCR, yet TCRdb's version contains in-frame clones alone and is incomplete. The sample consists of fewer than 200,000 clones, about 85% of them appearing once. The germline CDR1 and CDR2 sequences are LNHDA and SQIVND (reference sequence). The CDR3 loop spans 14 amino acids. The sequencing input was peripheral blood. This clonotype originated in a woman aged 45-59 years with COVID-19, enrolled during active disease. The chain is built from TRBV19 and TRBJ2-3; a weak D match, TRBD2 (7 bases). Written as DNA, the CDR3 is TGTGCTAGTACGGCGGGGGCGGGCACAGATACGCAGTATTTT. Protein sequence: CASTAGAGTDTQYF.